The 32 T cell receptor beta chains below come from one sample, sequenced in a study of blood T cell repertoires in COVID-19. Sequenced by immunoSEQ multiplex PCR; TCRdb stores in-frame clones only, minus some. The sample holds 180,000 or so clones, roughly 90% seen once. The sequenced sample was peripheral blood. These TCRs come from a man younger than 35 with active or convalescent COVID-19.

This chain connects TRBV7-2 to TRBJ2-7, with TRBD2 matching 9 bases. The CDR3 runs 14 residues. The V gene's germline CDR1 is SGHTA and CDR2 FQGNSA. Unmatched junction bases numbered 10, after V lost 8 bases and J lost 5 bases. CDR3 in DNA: TGTGCCAGCTGCCCCGCGGGAGGGTTCGACGAGCAGTACTTC. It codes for CASCPAGGFDEQYF.

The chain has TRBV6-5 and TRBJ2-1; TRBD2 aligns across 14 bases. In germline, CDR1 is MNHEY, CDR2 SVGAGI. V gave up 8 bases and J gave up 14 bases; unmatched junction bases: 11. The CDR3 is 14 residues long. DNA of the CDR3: TGTGCCAGCTTATCCGGGACTAGCGGGAGTCCCAAGTTCTTC. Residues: CASLSGTSGSPKFF.

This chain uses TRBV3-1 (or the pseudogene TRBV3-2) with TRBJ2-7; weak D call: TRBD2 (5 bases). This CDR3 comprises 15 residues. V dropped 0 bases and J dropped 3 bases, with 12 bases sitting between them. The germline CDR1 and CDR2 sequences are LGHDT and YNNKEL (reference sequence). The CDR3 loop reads CASSQEDSARYEQYF. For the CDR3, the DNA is TGTGCCAGCAGCCAAGAGGACTCGGCGCGCTACGAGCAGTACTTC.

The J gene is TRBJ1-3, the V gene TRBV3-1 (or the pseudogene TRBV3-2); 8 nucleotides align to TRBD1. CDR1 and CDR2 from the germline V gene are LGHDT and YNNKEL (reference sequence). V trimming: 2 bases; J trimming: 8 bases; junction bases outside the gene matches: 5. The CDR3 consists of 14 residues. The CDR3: CASSQLGQEYTIYF. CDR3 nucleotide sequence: TGTGCCAGCAGCCAACTGGGACAGGAATACACCATATATTTT.

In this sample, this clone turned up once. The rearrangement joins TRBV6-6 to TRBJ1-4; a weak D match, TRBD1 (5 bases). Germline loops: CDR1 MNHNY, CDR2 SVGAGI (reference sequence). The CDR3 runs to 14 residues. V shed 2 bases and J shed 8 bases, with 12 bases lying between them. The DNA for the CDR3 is TGTGCCAGCAGTTACGATGCAGGGAGGGAAAAACTGTTTTTT. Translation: CASSYDAGREKLFF.

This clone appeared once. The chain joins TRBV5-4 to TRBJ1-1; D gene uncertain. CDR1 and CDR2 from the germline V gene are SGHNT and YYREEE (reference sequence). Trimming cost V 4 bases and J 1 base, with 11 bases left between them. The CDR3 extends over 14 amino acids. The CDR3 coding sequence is TGTGCCAGCAGCGCCCGGGTGCCGAACACTGAAGCTTTCTTT. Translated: CASSARVPNTEAFF.

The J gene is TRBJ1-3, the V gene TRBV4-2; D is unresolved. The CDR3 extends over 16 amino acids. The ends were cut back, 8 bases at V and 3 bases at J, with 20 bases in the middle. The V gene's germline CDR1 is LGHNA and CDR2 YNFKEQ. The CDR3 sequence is CASSLPPTRLGNTIYF. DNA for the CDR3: TGTGCCAGCTCCCTCCCCCCTACCCGTCTTGGAAACACCATATATTTT.

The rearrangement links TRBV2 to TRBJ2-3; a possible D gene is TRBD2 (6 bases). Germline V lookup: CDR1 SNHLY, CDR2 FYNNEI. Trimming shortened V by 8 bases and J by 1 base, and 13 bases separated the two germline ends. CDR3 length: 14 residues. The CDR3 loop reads CASGFGGGTDTQYF. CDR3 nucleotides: TGTGCCAGCGGGTTTGGCGGGGGCACAGATACGCAGTATTTT.

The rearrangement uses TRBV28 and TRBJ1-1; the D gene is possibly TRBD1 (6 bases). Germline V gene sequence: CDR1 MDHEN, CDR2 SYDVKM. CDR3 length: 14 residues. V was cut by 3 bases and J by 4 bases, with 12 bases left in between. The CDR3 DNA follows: TGTGCCAGCAGTTTGCGGACAGAGCGCACTGAAGCTTTCTTT. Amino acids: CASSLRTERTEAFF.

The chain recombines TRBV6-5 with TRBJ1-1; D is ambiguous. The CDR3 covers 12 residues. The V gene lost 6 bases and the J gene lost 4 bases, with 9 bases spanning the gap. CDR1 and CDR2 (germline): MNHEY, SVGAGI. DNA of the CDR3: TGTGCCAGCAGCCGGTTGAGCACTGAAGCTTTCTTT. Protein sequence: CASSRLSTEAFF.

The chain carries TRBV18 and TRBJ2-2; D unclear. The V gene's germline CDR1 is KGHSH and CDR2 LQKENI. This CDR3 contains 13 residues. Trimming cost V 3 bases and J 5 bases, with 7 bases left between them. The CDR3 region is CASSPGETGELFF. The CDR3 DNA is TGTGCCAGCTCACCGGGCGAAACCGGGGAGCTGTTTTTT.

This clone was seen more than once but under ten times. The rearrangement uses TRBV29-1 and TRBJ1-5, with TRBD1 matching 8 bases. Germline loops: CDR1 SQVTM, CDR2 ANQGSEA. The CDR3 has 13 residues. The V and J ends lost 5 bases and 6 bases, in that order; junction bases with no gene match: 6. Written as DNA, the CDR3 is TGCAGCGTTTCGACAGGGGACCCTCAGCCCCAGCATTTT. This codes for CSVSTGDPQPQHF.

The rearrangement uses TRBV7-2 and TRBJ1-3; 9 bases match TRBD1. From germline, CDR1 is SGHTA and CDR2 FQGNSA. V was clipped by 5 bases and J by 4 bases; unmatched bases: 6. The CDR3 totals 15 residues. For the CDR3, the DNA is TGTGCCAGCAGCCTTGACAGGGGGTGGGGAAACACCATATATTTT. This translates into CASSLDRGWGNTIYF. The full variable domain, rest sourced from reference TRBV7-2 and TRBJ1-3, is GAGVSQSPSNKVTEKGKDVELRCDPISGHTALYWYRQSLGQGLEFLIYFQGNSAPDKSGLPSDRFSAERTGGSVSTLTIQRTQQEDSAVYLCASSLDRGWGNTIYFGEGSWLTVV.

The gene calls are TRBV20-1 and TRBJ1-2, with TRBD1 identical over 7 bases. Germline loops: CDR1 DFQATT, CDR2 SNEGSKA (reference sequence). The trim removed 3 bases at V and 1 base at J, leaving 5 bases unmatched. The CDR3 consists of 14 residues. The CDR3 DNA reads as TGCAGTGCTAGTCCCCGACAGGGTAACTATGGCTACACCTTC. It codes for CSASPRQGNYGYTF.

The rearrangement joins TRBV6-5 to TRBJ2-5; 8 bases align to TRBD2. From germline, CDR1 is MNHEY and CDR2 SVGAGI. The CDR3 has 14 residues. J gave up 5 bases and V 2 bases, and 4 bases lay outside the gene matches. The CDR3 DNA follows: TGTGCCAGCAGTTACGATTCGGGAGGGGAGACCCAGTACTTC. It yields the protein CASSYDSGGETQYF.

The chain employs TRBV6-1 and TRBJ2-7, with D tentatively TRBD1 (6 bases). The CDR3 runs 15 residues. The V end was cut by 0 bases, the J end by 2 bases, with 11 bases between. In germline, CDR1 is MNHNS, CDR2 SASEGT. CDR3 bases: TGTGCCAGCAGTGAAGCCGGAGAGGGGGCCTACGAGCAGTACTTC. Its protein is CASSEAGEGAYEQYF.

This CDR3 reads CASRISGNTIYF. The DNA of the CDR3 is TGTGCCAGCAGGATCAGTGGAAACACCATATATTTT. V and J are TRBV12-3 or TRBV12-4 and TRBJ1-3, with D uncertain. Deletions cut 6 bases from V and 3 bases from J, with 6 bases between. The CDR3 covers 12 residues.

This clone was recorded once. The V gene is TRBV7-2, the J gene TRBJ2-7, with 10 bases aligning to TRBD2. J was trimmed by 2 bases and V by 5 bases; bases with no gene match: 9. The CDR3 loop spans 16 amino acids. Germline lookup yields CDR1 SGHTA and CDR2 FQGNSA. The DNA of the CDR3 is TGTGCCAGCAGCAAAAGGACTAGCGGTATTACCTACGAGCAGTACTTC. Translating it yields CASSKRTSGITYEQYF.

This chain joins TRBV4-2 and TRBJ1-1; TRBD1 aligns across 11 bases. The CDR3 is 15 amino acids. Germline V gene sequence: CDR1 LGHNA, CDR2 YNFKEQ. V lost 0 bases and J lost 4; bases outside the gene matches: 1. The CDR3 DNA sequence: TGTGCCAGCAGCCAAGAAGGGACAGGGGGCACTGAAGCTTTCTTT. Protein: CASSQEGTGGTEAFF.

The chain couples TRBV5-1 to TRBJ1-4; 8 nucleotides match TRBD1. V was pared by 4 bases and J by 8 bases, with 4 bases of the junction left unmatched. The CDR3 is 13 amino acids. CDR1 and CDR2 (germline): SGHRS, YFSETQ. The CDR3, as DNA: TGCGCCAGCAGCCGGGGACAGGACGAAAAACTGTTTTTT. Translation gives CASSRGQDEKLFF.

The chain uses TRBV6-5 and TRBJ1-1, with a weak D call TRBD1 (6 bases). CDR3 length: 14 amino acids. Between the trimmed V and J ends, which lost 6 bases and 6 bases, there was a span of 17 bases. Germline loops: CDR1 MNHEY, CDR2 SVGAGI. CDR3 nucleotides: TGTGCCAGCAGAACTCTCAAGGGGGGGCCTGAAGCTTTCTTT. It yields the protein CASRTLKGGPEAFF.

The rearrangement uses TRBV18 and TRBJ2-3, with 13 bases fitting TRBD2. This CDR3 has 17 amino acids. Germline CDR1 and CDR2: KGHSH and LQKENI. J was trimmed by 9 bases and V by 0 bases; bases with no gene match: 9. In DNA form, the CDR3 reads TGTGCCAGCTCACCACCAGGACTAGCGGGAGCAAGTCGGACGCAGTATTTT. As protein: CASSPPGLAGASRTQYF.

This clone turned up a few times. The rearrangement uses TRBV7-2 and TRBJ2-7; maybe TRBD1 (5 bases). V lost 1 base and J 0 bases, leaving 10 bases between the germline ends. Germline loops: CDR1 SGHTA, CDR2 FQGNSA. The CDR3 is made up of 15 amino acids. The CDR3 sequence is CASSLGQQHSYEQYF. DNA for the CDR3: TGTGCCAGCAGCTTAGGACAGCAACACTCCTACGAGCAGTACTTC.

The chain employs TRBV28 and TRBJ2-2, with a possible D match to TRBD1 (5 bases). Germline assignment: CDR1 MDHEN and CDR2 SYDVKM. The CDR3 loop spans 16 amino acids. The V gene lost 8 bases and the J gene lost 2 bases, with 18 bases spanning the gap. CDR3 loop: CASDRERGSNTGELFF. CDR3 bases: TGTGCCAGCGACAGAGAGAGAGGATCCAACACCGGGGAGCTGTTTTTT.

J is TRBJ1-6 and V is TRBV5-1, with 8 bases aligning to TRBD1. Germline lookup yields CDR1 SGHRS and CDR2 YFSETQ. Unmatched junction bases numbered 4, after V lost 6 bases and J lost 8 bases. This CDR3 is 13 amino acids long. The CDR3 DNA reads TGCGCCAGCATGACGGGACAGGATTCACCCCTCCACTTT. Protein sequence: CASMTGQDSPLHF.

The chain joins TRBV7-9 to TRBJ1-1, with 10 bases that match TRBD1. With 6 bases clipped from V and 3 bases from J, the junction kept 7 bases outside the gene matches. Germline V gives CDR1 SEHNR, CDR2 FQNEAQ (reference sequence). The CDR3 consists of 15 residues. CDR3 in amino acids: CASSYPGQGDTEAFF. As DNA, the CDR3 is TGTGCCAGCAGTTACCCCGGACAGGGGGACACTGAAGCTTTCTTT.

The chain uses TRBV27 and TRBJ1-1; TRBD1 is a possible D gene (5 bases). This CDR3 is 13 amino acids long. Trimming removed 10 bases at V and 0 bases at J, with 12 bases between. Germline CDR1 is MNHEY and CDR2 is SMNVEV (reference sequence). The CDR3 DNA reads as TGTGCCACCCAGGACACTATGAACACTGAAGCTTTCTTT. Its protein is CATQDTMNTEAFF.

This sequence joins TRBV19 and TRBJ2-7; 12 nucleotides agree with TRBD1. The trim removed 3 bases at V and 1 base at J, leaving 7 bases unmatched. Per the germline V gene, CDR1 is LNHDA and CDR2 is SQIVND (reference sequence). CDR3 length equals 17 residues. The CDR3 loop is CASSMGPGQGASYEQYF. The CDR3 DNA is TGTGCCAGTAGTATGGGACCGGGACAGGGGGCTTCCTACGAGCAGTACTTC.

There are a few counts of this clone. CDR3 amino acids: CASSTATNEKLFF. Here the CDR3 DNA reads TGTGCCAGCAGTACAGCAACTAATGAAAAACTGTTTTTT. The chain is built from TRBV12-3 or TRBV12-4 and TRBJ1-4; D unresolved. The CDR3 is 13 residues long. V lost 5 bases to trimming and J lost 0 bases, with 4 bases between them.

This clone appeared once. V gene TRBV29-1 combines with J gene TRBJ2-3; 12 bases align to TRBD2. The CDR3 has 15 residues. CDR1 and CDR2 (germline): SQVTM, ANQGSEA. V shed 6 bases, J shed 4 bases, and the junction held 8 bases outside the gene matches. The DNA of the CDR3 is TGCAGCGTGGAGCTGACTAGCGGGAGTGCAGATACGCAGTATTTT. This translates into CSVELTSGSADTQYF.

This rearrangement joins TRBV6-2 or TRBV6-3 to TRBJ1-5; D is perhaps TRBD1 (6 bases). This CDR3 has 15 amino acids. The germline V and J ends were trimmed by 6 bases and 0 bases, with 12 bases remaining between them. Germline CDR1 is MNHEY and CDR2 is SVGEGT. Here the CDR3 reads CASSLTGYSNQPQHF. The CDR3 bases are TGTGCCAGCAGCCTGACAGGATATAGCAATCAGCCCCAGCATTTT.

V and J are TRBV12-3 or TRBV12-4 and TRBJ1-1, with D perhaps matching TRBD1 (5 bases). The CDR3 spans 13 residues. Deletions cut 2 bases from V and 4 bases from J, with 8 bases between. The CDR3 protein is CASSLQGGTEAFF. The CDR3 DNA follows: TGTGCCAGCAGTTTACAGGGTGGCACTGAAGCTTTCTTT.